Detailed here is one T cell receptor beta chain. The antigen remains undetermined. Germline V gene lookup returns CDR1 LGHDT and CDR2 YNNKEL (reference sequence). This CDR3 has 17 amino acids. V was clipped by 4 bases and J by 2 bases, with 19 bases between them. A second PCR of roughly 7 to 11 cycles used a sample-barcoded 5' primer and a J-beta primer mix. Using its own MiXCR run on the 5' RACE reads, TCRdb lists one record per CDR3 protein. This sample has roughly 1.5 million distinct CDR3 sequences, with about 45% found just once. The sample originates from a study of blood T cells in healthy people across ages. Findings of the study overall: TCR beta diversity tracked closely with naive T cell percentage. Getting older went along with TCR beta diversity per million T cells dropping roughly linearly.

It was roughly 10 milliliters of peripheral blood that were drawn from each donor. They isolated at least 7 million PBMCs from each sample. This TCR derives from a woman younger than 35 in good health. This chain connects TRBV3-1 to TRBJ2-3; D possibly uses TRBD1 or TRBD2 (5 bases each). Sequencing was done on a sample of blood. CDR3 coding DNA: TGTGCCAGCAGCCCCGGGACCCGAGTCTGGGACACAGATACGCAGTATTTT. It specifies CASSPGTRVWDTDTQYF.